A single TCR beta chain is shown here with its context. The data are from a study of blood T cell repertoires in COVID-19. Clones were sequenced by immunoSEQ multiplex PCR, and TCRdb holds only the in-frame ones, with some missing. The profile covers 310,000 or so clones, with around 88% appearing a single time and approximately 6% taken by the ten largest. Sequenced material: PBMCs or T cells enriched from blood (not recorded which). The source of this sequence is a woman aged 40 to 50 who had recovered from COVID-19.

CDR3 coding DNA: TGTGCCATCAGTGAGACCGGACGGGGGAGCTCCTACGAGCAGTACTTC. Translated, it gives CAISETGRGSSYEQYF. V is TRBV10-3 and J is TRBJ2-7; maybe TRBD2 (6 bases). From germline, CDR1 is ENHRY and CDR2 SYGVKD. V lost 2 bases and J lost 0, with 14 bases in between. The CDR3 is made up of 16 amino acids.